A single sample gave rise to the 30 T cell receptor beta chains below, sequenced in a study of CD8+ T cells in alopecia areata. RNA extraction and reverse transcription yielded cDNA as sequencing template. The protocol was immunoSEQ multiplex PCR, while the TCRdb copy is restricted to in-frame clones and leaves out a portion. Here the sample spans about 110,000 clones, 45% to 70% being singletons. Sequenced sample: CD8+ T cells sorted from blood. The receptors were sampled from a human donor in good health.

The chain joins TRBV6-5 to TRBJ2-1; TRBD2 matches at 13 bases. The junction had 9 bases not matched to a gene; V was cut back by 6 bases and J by 10 bases. The germline V gene has CDR1 MNHEY and CDR2 SVGAGI. CDR3 size: 15 residues. The CDR3 DNA sequence: TGTGCCAGCAGCCCCACTAGCGGGGGGGCCCTAGAGCAGTTCTTC. It encodes CASSPTSGGALEQFF.

The chain combines TRBV7-9 with TRBJ2-3; a weak D match, TRBD2 (5 bases). Germline CDR1 SEHNR, CDR2 FQNEAQ (reference sequence). The CDR3 extends over 16 amino acids. V was shortened by 2 bases and J by 2 bases, with 14 bases between the two germline ends. CDR3 sequence: CASSLNVGGPTDTQYF. The CDR3 nucleotides read TGTGCCAGCAGCTTAAACGTCGGCGGGCCCACAGATACGCAGTATTTT. The full variable domain, rest sourced from reference TRBV7-9 and TRBJ2-3, is DTGVSQNPRHKITKRGQNVTFRCDPISEHNRLYWYRQTLGQGPEFLTYFQNEAQLEKSRLLSDRFSAERPKGSFSTLEIQRTEQGDSAMYLCASSLNVGGPTDTQYFGPGTRLTVL.

This clone was seen more than once but under ten times. The chain employs TRBV18 and TRBJ1-1; tentative D call: TRBD1 (5 bases). The CDR3 totals 16 residues. Germline V CDR1 and CDR2: KGHSH, LQKENI. V was cut by 2 bases and J by 1 base, with 14 bases left in between. The CDR3, as DNA: TGTGCCAGCTCACCAGAAGGGGCCGGATGGAACACTGAAGCTTTCTTT. Its protein is CASSPEGAGWNTEAFF.

This chain uses TRBV13 with TRBJ2-1, with a tentative D call TRBD1 (5 bases). The CDR3 loop spans 14 amino acids. The V gene's germline CDR1 is PRHDT and CDR2 FYEKMQ (reference sequence). V was pared by 7 bases and J by 4 bases, with 14 bases between. CDR3 bases: TGTGCCAGCACCCAGGGAACACCTTACAATGAGCAGTTCTTC. Protein product: CASTQGTPYNEQFF.

V and J are TRBV2 and TRBJ2-7; 13 nucleotides agree with TRBD2. This CDR3 contains 16 residues. V shed 4 bases, J shed 4 bases, and the junction held 7 bases outside the gene matches. Germline CDR1 reads SNHLY; CDR2 reads FYNNEI. In DNA, the CDR3 is TGTGCCAGCAGTGGACCCGGGACTAGCGGGGTTTACGAGCAGTACTTC. Its translation: CASSGPGTSGVYEQYF.

In DNA, the CDR3 is TGTGCCAGCAGTGAGAATGGCGGGAGGATAGTCCACGAGCAGTACTTC. Translated, it gives CASSENGGRIVHEQYF. The J gene is TRBJ2-7, the V gene TRBV6-1, with 8 bases that match TRBD2. J gave up 5 bases and V 3 bases, and 12 bases lay outside the gene matches. Looked up from germline, CDR1 is MNHNS and CDR2 is SASEGT. The CDR3 runs 16 residues.

This clone appeared a few times. The chain links TRBV13 to TRBJ2-4, with D perhaps being TRBD1 or TRBD2 (6 bases each). Germline V gene sequence: CDR1 PRHDT, CDR2 FYEKMQ (reference sequence). V gave up 5 bases and J gave up 8 bases, with 16 bases separating them. The CDR3 runs 14 residues. The CDR3 reads CASSPEGVEDIQYF. In DNA, the CDR3 is TGTGCCAGCAGCCCGGAGGGGGTTGAGGACATTCAGTACTTC.

V gene TRBV13 combines with J gene TRBJ1-5; D uncertain. Germline V CDR1 and CDR2: PRHDT, FYEKMQ (reference sequence). This CDR3 has 12 residues. V dropped 6 bases and J dropped 2 bases, with 5 bases sitting between them. In DNA form, the CDR3 reads TGTGCCAGCAGGTGGGGCAATCAGCCCCAGCATTTT. It specifies CASRWGNQPQHF.

CDR3 sequence reads: CASSLPTGQETQYF. The CDR3 nucleotides are TGTGCCAGCAGCCTTCCGACAGGTCAAGAGACCCAGTACTTC. This chain connects TRBV7-9 to TRBJ2-5; TRBD1 is a possible D gene (6 bases). The germline V gene encodes CDR1 SEHNR and CDR2 FQNEAQ (reference sequence). Deletions cut 5 bases from V and 2 bases from J, with 12 bases between. There are 14 residues in the CDR3.

This chain links TRBV5-6 with TRBJ2-7; 8 positions match TRBD1. With V trimmed by 4 bases and J by 7 bases, 7 bases remained unmatched. Per germline, CDR1 SGHDT and CDR2 YYEEEE. CDR3 length: 13 residues. The CDR3 loop reads CASSPQGAEEQYF. In nucleotides, the CDR3 is TGTGCCAGCAGCCCCCAGGGGGCGGAGGAGCAGTACTTC.

V is TRBV4-2 and J is TRBJ2-1; 11 nucleotides match TRBD2. Germline-derived CDR1 and CDR2 are LGHNA and YNFKEQ. V shed 5 bases and J 6 bases; nucleotides not matched to a gene: 6. The CDR3 is made up of 15 amino acids. Here the CDR3 DNA reads TGTGCCAGCAGCTATAGCGGGGGGGCCTTCAATGAGCAGTTCTTC. Translating gives CASSYSGGAFNEQFF.

This clone has more than one count but fewer than ten. This chain joins TRBV5-1 and TRBJ2-4; the D gene is possibly TRBD2 (6 bases). Trimming left V 6 bases short and J 1 base short, with 14 bases between. CDR3 length: 15 amino acids. Germline-derived CDR1 and CDR2 are SGHRS and YFSETQ. For the CDR3, the DNA is TGCGCCAGCACCGATCGGGGGTTTGCCAAAAACATTCAGTACTTC. Amino acids: CASTDRGFAKNIQYF.

The chain uses TRBV4-1 and TRBJ2-2; 7 bases are a match to TRBD1. CDR3 size: 15 residues. The V and J ends lost 5 bases and 4 bases, in that order; junction bases with no gene match: 7. CDR1 is MGHRA, CDR2 YSYEKL, per germline. The CDR3: CASSGKQGSTGELFF. The CDR3, as DNA: TGCGCCAGCAGCGGGAAACAGGGGAGCACCGGGGAGCTGTTTTTT.

This clone was observed many times. At the DNA level, this CDR3 is encoded by other sequences in the same sample as well. The chain couples TRBV7-9 to TRBJ1-5; D is unresolved. Trimming shortened V by 1 base and J by 4 bases, and 8 bases separated the two germline ends. The length of the CDR3 is 14 residues. Per the germline V gene, CDR1 is SEHNR and CDR2 is FQNEAQ (reference sequence). CDR3 region: CASSLGQSNQPQHF. Written as DNA, the CDR3 is TGTGCCAGCAGCTTAGGGCAGTCGAATCAGCCCCAGCATTTT.

J is TRBJ1-4 and V is TRBV6-6; D possibly corresponds to TRBD1 (5 bases). The CDR3 is 16 amino acids. V lost 9 bases, J lost 0 bases, and 17 bases lay in between. Germline V gene lookup returns CDR1 MNHNY and CDR2 SVGAGI (reference sequence). The CDR3 protein is CASALTPGATNEKLFF. The CDR3 nucleotides are TGTGCCAGTGCACTAACTCCGGGGGCAACTAATGAAAAACTGTTTTTT.

This clone occurred once. V and J are TRBV27 and TRBJ2-3; 11 bases fit TRBD2. The germline CDR1 and CDR2 sequences are MNHEY and SMNVEV (reference sequence). The CDR3 spans 14 residues. After removal of 6 bases from V and 7 bases from J, the junction contained 6 bases not matched to a gene. CDR3 bases: TGTGCCAGCAGCCACCCTAGCGGGGGGTATACGCAGTATTTT. Translation gives CASSHPSGGYTQYF.

The chain joins TRBV29-1 to TRBJ1-1, with D possibly matching TRBD1 (6 bases). This CDR3 is built from 17 residues. CDR1 and CDR2 (germline): SQVTM, ANQGSEA. The V and J ends lost 0 bases and 2 bases respectively, with 19 bases between them. The CDR3, as DNA: TGCAGCGTTGAAGATCTTGATGGGGGGCAGGTCAACACTGAAGCTTTCTTT. Amino acids: CSVEDLDGGQVNTEAFF.

The table lists this clone with a few counts. The V gene is TRBV25-1, the J gene TRBJ2-5, with D unresolved. The germline V and J ends were trimmed by 0 bases and 2 bases, with 4 bases remaining between them. The germline gives CDR1 MGHDK, CDR2 SYGVNS. The CDR3 covers 13 residues. The CDR3 DNA reads TGTGCCAGCAGTGAATACAGACAAGAGACCCAGTACTTC. This encodes CASSEYRQETQYF. Full variable domain (missing parts from reference TRBV25-1 and TRBJ2-5): EADIYQTPRYLVIGTGKKITLECSQTMGHDKMYWYQQDPGMELHLIHYSYGVNSTEKGDLSSESTVSRIRTEHFPLTLESARPSHTSQYLCASSEYRQETQYFGPGTRLLVL.

In its sample, this clone was seen many times. The chain has TRBV4-3 and TRBJ2-1; 11 positions match TRBD2. After removal of 0 bases from V and 4 bases from J, the junction contained 8 bases not matched to a gene. The CDR3 consists of 18 residues. Germline CDR1 and CDR2: LGHNA and YSLEER. CDR3: CASSQEWGLAGGYNEQFF. The CDR3 nucleotides read TGCGCCAGCAGCCAAGAATGGGGGCTAGCGGGGGGATACAATGAGCAGTTCTTC.

V usage is TRBV2 and J usage is TRBJ2-7, with 12 bases identical to TRBD1. Germline values: CDR1 SNHLY, CDR2 FYNNEI. Losses at the gene ends were 4 bases for V and 4 bases for J; bases not matched to a gene: 11. This CDR3 region has 17 residues. The CDR3 spells CASSVIPGQGAVYEQYF. DNA for the CDR3: TGTGCCAGCAGTGTGATCCCGGGACAGGGGGCTGTGTACGAGCAGTACTTC.

This clone has a handful of counts. J is TRBJ2-1 and V is TRBV13, with D possibly matching TRBD2 (6 bases). This CDR3 is built from 15 residues. Germline lookup yields CDR1 PRHDT and CDR2 FYEKMQ (reference sequence). Trimming removed 4 bases from V and 1 base from J, with 11 bases in between. The CDR3 DNA is TGTGCCAGCAGCTCCCGACTAGAATCCTACAATGAGCAGTTCTTC. Its translation: CASSSRLESYNEQFF.

J is TRBJ2-6 and V is TRBV4-3, with a possible D match to TRBD1 (6 bases). V was cut by 7 bases and J by 0 bases, with 10 bases left in between. The CDR3 covers 15 residues. Germline CDR1 and CDR2: LGHNA and YSLEER. CDR3 residues: CASTPGDSGANVLTF. CDR3 nucleotides: TGCGCCAGCACCCCAGGGGACTCTGGGGCCAACGTCCTGACTTTC.

This clone was seen just once. This sequence joins TRBV4-2 and TRBJ2-4; TRBD1 aligns across 8 bases. Per the germline V gene, CDR1 is LGHNA and CDR2 is YNFKEQ. V dropped 4 bases and J dropped 0; count of bases not matched to a gene: 5. The CDR3 sequence is 16 residues long. CDR3 sequence: CASSPPGQVAKNIQYF. The CDR3 DNA reads as TGTGCCAGCAGCCCTCCGGGACAGGTAGCCAAAAACATTCAGTACTTC.

The chain employs TRBV4-3 and TRBJ2-7; the D gene is possibly TRBD2 (6 bases). The germline V gene has CDR1 LGHNA and CDR2 YSLEER. This CDR3 has 15 residues. V lost 2 bases, J lost 2 bases, and 13 bases lay in between. CDR3 amino acids: CASSQRPGEAYEQYF. The CDR3 coding sequence is TGCGCCAGCAGCCAACGTCCGGGAGAGGCCTACGAGCAGTACTTC.

A few counts support this clone. J is TRBJ1-1 and V is TRBV30; D is undetermined. V lost 5 bases and J 6 bases, leaving 13 bases between the germline ends. Germline V gene lookup returns CDR1 GTSNPN and CDR2 SVGIG (reference sequence). The length of the CDR3 is 12 residues. The CDR3 spells CAWGPSGAEAFF. The CDR3 DNA reads TGTGCCTGGGGGCCGTCAGGCGCTGAAGCTTTCTTT. Together with reference TRBV30 and TRBJ1-1, the CDR3 gives the full variable domain: SQTIHQWPATLVQPVGSPLSLECTVEGTSNPNLYWYRQAAGRGLQLLFYSVGIGQISSEVPQNLSASRPQDRQFILSSKKLLLSDSGFYLCAWGPSGAEAFFGQGTRLTVV.

This rearrangement joins TRBV7-2 to TRBJ2-7; 15 bases map to TRBD2. CDR3 length: 18 amino acids. V shed 5 bases, J shed 5 bases, and the junction held 13 bases outside the gene matches. Germline lookup yields CDR1 SGHTA and CDR2 FQGNSA. CDR3: CASSPTGLAGGPPDEQYF. In DNA, the CDR3 is TGTGCCAGCAGCCCAACCGGACTAGCGGGGGGGCCGCCCGACGAGCAGTACTTC.

V and J are TRBV7-9 and TRBJ2-3, with 9 bases matching TRBD1. V gave up 5 bases and J gave up 1 base; unmatched junction bases: 13. Germline CDR1 and CDR2: SEHNR and FQNEAQ (reference sequence). CDR3 size: 18 residues. CDR3 nucleotides: TGTGCCAGCAGCGAATCCGGGACAGGGTCATGGGGCACAGATACGCAGTATTTT. Amino acids: CASSESGTGSWGTDTQYF.

This clone has just a few counts. The chain recombines TRBV5-6 with TRBJ2-7; 8 bases are a match to TRBD1. V gave up 0 bases and J gave up 1 base; unmatched junction bases: 3. Germline V gene data show CDR1 as SGHDT and CDR2 as YYEEEE. The CDR3 totals 15 residues. CDR3 DNA: TGTGCCAGCAGCTTGGATCAGGGGGCTTCCTACGAGCAGTACTTC. As protein: CASSLDQGASYEQYF.

This clone was seen a handful of times. The chain has TRBV29-1 and TRBJ2-1; 8 nucleotides agree with TRBD2. With V trimmed by 2 bases and J by 7 bases, 10 bases remained unmatched. CDR1 SQVTM and CDR2 ANQGSEA come from the germline V gene. CDR3 size: 15 residues. CDR3 residues: CSVERERGNLNEQFF. The DNA of the CDR3 is TGCAGCGTTGAAAGGGAGCGGGGGAACCTTAATGAGCAGTTCTTC.

This rearrangement joins TRBV9 to TRBJ2-5, with D possibly being TRBD2 (7 bases). Germline loops: CDR1 SGDLS, CDR2 YYNGEE. The CDR3 runs to 14 residues. The V gene lost 2 bases and the J gene lost 4 bases, with 12 bases spanning the gap. CDR3 coding DNA: TGTGCCAGCAGCGTCCAGGGAGGGGGAGAGACCCAGTACTTC. It yields the protein CASSVQGGGETQYF.